The TCR beta chain under discussion was sequenced for a study of blood T cell repertoires in COVID-19. Study details: From T cells, B-cell-depleted T cells, or PBMCs came the material, which was cDNA or gDNA.

CDR1 and CDR2 from the germline V gene are LGHNA and YSLEER. The CDR3 runs 17 residues. The V and J ends lost 0 bases and 4 bases respectively, with 18 bases between them. Original methodology: Amplification from reference gene primers served as the basis for estimated nucleated cell counts. Clones were sequenced by immunoSEQ multiplex PCR, and TCRdb holds only the in-frame ones, with some missing. V and J calls and clone size are as listed in that table; D and trimming were resolved from the DNA. The profile covers 100,000 or so clones, with around 83% appearing a single time and more than 2% taken by the ten largest.

The TCR was taken from a human donor in a cohort sampled during active COVID-19. What was sequenced was peripheral blood. The chain employs TRBV4-3 and TRBJ1-1, with no clear D. Written as DNA, the CDR3 is TGCGCCAGCAGCCAAGATCTGGAGGGCCCTGAGAGCACTGAAGCTTTCTTT. Residues: CASSQDLEGPESTEAFF.